This T cell receptor (beta chain) was obtained from a study of response to subunit inactivated influenza vaccine. TCRdb ran MiXCR on the RT-PCR reads and lists one entry per CDR3 protein. The sample has some 550,000 distinct CDR3 sequences; under 30% are singletons. The V end lost 5 bases, the J end lost 0 bases, and 14 bases lay between the germline ends. Germline values: CDR1 SGHTA, CDR2 FQGNSA. There are 16 residues in the CDR3. This clonotype was seen only a few times. The sample was also linked to a second study, of T cells expressing NK-cell markers. Turning to that study: For TCR beta, cDNA was produced by 5'RACE template switching with UMIs. According to the study, TCR beta repertoires originated from sorted CD3+CD56+NKG2C+, CD3+CD56+NKG2C- and CD3+CD56-NKG2C+ T cells. The sorts in several experiments were restricted to alpha-beta TCR T cells by an anti-gamma-delta TCR antibody. These clonotypes, the leaders elsewhere, also led the CD3+CD56-NKG2C+ fraction in a handful of donors.

V gene TRBV7-2 combines with J gene TRBJ1-5; perhaps TRBD1 as D (5 bases). The receptor comes from a man aged 50 to 60 who received an inactivated influenza vaccine. The sample was CD4+ T cells sorted from PBMCs, taken 11 to 12 days after vaccination. The CDR3, as DNA: TGTGCCAGCAGCGACGGAGACAGTTTTAGCAATCAGCCCCAGCATTTT. This translates into CASSDGDSFSNQPQHF.